The present T cell receptor (beta chain) was sequenced within a study of blood T cell repertoires in COVID-19. Study overall: COVID-19 samples, acute and convalescent, were from the United States, Italy and Spain. T cells, B-cell-depleted T cells, or PBMCs provided the cDNA or gDNA that served as material.

Sequencing used immunoSEQ multiplex PCR; TCRdb keeps in-frame clones, though not all of them. This table holds some 250,000 clones, over 70% found once. V lost 5 bases, J lost 8 bases, and 8 bases stayed unmatched. The CDR3 is 13 residues long. Per the germline V gene, CDR1 is MNHEY and CDR2 is SVGAGI. The V and J genes are TRBV6-5 and TRBJ1-1; 7 bases are a match to TRBD1. The sequence was collected from a middle-aged man with acute or convalescent COVID-19. Sequencing used peripheral blood. The CDR3 sequence: CASSQGQSGEAFF. The CDR3 DNA sequence: TGTGCCAGCAGTCAGGGACAGTCCGGAGAAGCTTTCTTT.